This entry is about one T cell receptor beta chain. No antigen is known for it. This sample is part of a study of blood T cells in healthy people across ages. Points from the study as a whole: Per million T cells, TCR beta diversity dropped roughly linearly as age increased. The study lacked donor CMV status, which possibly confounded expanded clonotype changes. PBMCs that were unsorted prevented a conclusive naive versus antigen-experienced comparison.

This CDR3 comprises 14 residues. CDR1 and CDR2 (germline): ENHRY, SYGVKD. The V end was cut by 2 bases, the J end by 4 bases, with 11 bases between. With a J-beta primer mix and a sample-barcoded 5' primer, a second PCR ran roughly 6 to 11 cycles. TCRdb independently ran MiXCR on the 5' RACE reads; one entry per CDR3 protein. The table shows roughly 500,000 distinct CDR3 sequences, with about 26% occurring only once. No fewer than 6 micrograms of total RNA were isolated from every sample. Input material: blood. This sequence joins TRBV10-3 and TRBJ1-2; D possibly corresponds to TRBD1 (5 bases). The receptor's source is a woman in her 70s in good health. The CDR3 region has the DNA TGTGCCATCAGTGAGGGGAGACAGTTCTATGGCTACACCTTC. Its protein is CAISEGRQFYGYTF.